This record covers a single TCR beta chain. The record originates from a study of blood T cell repertoires in COVID-19. Produced via immunoSEQ multiplex PCR; TCRdb's table is partial and in-frame only. The table includes 200,000 to 300,000 clones, around nine tenths detected once. V was pared by 7 bases and J by 7 bases, with 10 bases of the junction left unmatched. CDR1 and CDR2 (germline): SEHNR, FQNEAQ (reference sequence). The CDR3 spans 15 residues. The receptor was derived from a man aged 35 to 55 who had recovered from COVID-19. Sequencing was performed on peripheral blood. This chain links TRBV7-9 with TRBJ2-7; 13 bases are a match to TRBD2. CDR3 protein: CASTGTSGALGEQYF. The CDR3 bases are TGTGCCAGCACGGGGACTAGCGGGGCCCTGGGGGAGCAGTACTTC.